This T cell receptor (beta chain) was documented in a study of early T cells in non-severe SARS-CoV-2 infection. TCRdb called the 5' RACE reads again in MiXCR, with one record for every CDR3 protein. The table lists about 99,000 distinct CDR3 sequences, roughly 17% of them singletons. V was pared by 4 bases and J by 7 bases, with 11 bases between. The CDR3 length is 13 residues. Germline-derived CDR1 and CDR2 are SNHLY and FYNNEI. This sequence joins TRBV2 and TRBJ1-5; weak D call: TRBD1 (6 bases). The sample comprised whole blood. This sequence originates from an adult who was a healthcare worker with PCR-confirmed SARS-CoV-2 infection or an uninfected control (not recorded which). For the CDR3, the DNA is TGTGCCAGCAGTGGGCCGGGGGGCCAGCCCCAGCATTTT. Translated, it gives CASSGPGGQPQHF.